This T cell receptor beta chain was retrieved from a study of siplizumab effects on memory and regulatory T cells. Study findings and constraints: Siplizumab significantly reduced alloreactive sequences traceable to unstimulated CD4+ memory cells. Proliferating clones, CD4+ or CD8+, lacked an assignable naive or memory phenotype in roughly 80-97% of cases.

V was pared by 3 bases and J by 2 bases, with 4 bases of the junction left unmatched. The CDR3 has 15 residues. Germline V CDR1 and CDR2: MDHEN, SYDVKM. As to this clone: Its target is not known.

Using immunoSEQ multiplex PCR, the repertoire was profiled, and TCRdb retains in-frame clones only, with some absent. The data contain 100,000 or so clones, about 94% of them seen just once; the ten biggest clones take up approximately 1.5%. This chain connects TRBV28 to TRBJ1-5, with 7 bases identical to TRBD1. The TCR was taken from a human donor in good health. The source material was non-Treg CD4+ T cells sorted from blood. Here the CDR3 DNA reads TGTGCCAGCAGTTTGACAGGGAATGGCAATCAGCCCCAGCATTTT. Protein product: CASSLTGNGNQPQHF.